The clone carrying this T cell receptor beta chain was counted a single time. These data originate in a study of CD8 T cells in Susac syndrome. The authors reverse transcribed roughly 0.5 to 1 ug RNA with random hexamers. Amplification of TCR beta CDR3 was carried out by immunoSEQ multiplex PCR, which covered 54 Vbeta and 13 Jbeta segments. Each CDR3 protein gets one entry after TCRdb re-called the immunoSEQ multiplex PCR reads with MiXCR. The profile covers a few hundred thousand distinct CDR3 sequences, with approximately 90% appearing a single time and 0.1% to 0.15% taken by the ten largest. TEMRA cells were enriched by FACS, and CD4+ and CD8+ T cells were negatively isolated. Germline values: CDR1 SGHAT, CDR2 FQDESV (reference sequence). V dropped 5 bases and J dropped 2 bases, with 10 bases sitting between them. The CDR3 is 13 residues long.

The sample comprised CD8+ T cells from PBMCs. The rearrangement uses TRBV11-1 and TRBJ2-7, with D possibly TRBD2 on 5 matching bases. This receptor was taken from a human donor with multiple sclerosis. CDR3 sequence reads: CASSEGSPYEQYF. The DNA of the CDR3 is TGTGCCAGCAGCGAGGGATCCCCCTACGAGCAGTACTTC.